These 5 T cell receptor beta chains came from one sample sequenced in a study of shared clonotypes between healthy human individuals. The naive CD8 fraction comprised CD45RO-negative cells positively selected for CCR7 and excluded terminally differentiated effector memory CD45RA+ cells. The method was immunoSEQ multiplex PCR; TCRdb's version includes in-frame clones alone and lacks a portion of them. The data show hundreds of thousands of clones, approximately 96% seen once. Sample: naive CD8+ T cells sorted from blood. These receptor sequences come from a woman aged 30 to 39 in good health.

The chain links TRBV6-6 to TRBJ2-4; 7 bases line up with TRBD2. V was clipped by 9 bases and J by 7 bases; unmatched bases: 15. This CDR3 is 15 amino acids long. The V gene's germline CDR1 is MNHNY and CDR2 SVGAGI (reference sequence). CDR3 residues: CARPIPDGRKNIQYF. The CDR3 DNA is TGTGCCAGGCCCATTCCGGACGGGAGGAAGAACATTCAGTACTTC.

The rearrangement uses TRBV27 and TRBJ2-7, with 8 bases matching TRBD2. The trim removed 5 bases at V and 6 bases at J, leaving 6 bases unmatched. CDR3 length: 13 amino acids. Germline CDR1 and CDR2: MNHEY and SMNVEV (reference sequence). The CDR3 DNA reads as TGTGCCAGCAGTCCGGGACTAGTTGGCGAGCAGTACTTC. As protein: CASSPGLVGEQYF.

The chain uses TRBV11-1 and TRBJ1-6, with D unresolved. The CDR3 is made up of 16 amino acids. The germline CDR1 and CDR2 sequences are SGHAT and FQDESV (reference sequence). The V gene lost 5 bases and the J gene lost 4 bases, with 15 bases spanning the gap. The CDR3 DNA is TGTGCCAGCAGCCCGGACCAGACCGATTATAATTCACCCCTCCACTTT. This gives the protein CASSPDQTDYNSPLHF.

With respect to this clone: Other DNA sequences in the sample encode the same CDR3. J is TRBJ2-4 and V is TRBV7-9, with D possibly being TRBD2 (5 bases). V lost 1 base, J lost 1 base, and 5 bases lay in between. This CDR3 is 14 amino acids long. Germline CDR1 SEHNR, CDR2 FQNEAQ (reference sequence). The CDR3 here is CASSLGGAKNIQYF. The CDR3, as DNA: TGTGCCAGCAGCTTAGGCGGGGCCAAAAACATTCAGTACTTC. Complete variable domain (other parts from reference TRBV7-9 and TRBJ2-4): DTGVSQNPRHKITKRGQNVTFRCDPISEHNRLYWYRQTLGQGPEFLTYFQNEAQLEKSRLLSDRFSAERPKGSFSTLEIQRTEQGDSAMYLCASSLGGAKNIQYFGAGTRLSVL.

This chain joins TRBV5-6 and TRBJ1-1, with TRBD1 as a possible D gene (5 bases). With 4 bases removed from V and 4 bases from J, the gap between germline ends came to 17 bases. The CDR3 covers 15 residues. Germline V gene lookup returns CDR1 SGHDT and CDR2 YYEEEE. The CDR3 sequence: CASSPIGGRGTEAFF. The DNA of the CDR3 is TGTGCCAGCAGCCCAATCGGGGGTAGGGGCACTGAAGCTTTCTTT.